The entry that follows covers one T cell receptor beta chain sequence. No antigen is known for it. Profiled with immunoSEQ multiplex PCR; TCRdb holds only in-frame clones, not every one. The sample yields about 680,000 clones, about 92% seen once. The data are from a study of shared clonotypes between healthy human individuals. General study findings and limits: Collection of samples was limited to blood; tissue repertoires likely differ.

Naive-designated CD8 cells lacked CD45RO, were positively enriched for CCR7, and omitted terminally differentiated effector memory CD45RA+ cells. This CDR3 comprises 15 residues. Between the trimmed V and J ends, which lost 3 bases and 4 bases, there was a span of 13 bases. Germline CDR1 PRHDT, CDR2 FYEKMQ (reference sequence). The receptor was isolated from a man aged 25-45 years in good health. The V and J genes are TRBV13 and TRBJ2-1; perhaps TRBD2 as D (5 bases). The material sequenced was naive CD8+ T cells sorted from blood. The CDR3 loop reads CASSLEDRAYNEQFF. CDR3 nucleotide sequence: TGTGCCAGCAGCTTGGAGGATCGGGCTTACAATGAGCAGTTCTTC.